This is a list of T cell receptor beta chains from one sample in a study of shared clonotypes between healthy human individuals. Measured with immunoSEQ multiplex PCR; TCRdb has only the in-frame clones, and not every one. The table has 1 million to 1.3 million clones, more than 75% seen once. Source material: memory CD4+ T cells from PBMCs. These TCRs come from a man aged 18 to 35 in good health. Some clones in this sample may be carry-over from other donors' samples. Each CDR3 is given with its conserved first and last residue. Each record gives: CDR3 protein, CDR3 DNA, V gene, clone size, D gene, J gene, CDR3 length. The D gene is left open where the match is weak. Not every row has a clone size; where given, it reads once, few, many or a size class.

CDR3aa: CASSLVDSAYEQYF
CDR3nt: TGCGCCAGCAGCTTGGTGGACTCTGCCTACGAGCAGTACTTC
v_gene: TRBV5-1
abundance: .
d_gene: .
j_gene: TRBJ2-7
len: 14

CDR3aa: CASSPRSGAGVRNTGELFF
CDR3nt: TGTGCCAGCTCACCACGGTCTGGAGCGGGAGTGAGGAACACCGGGGAGCTGTTTTTT
v_gene: TRBV18
abundance: .
d_gene: TRBD2
j_gene: TRBJ2-2
len: 19

CDR3aa: CASSPLGRGAYEQYF
CDR3nt: TGTGCCAGTAGCCCCTTGGGGCGGGGGGCCTACGAGCAGTACTTC
v_gene: TRBV19
abundance: .
d_gene: TRBD2
j_gene: TRBJ2-7
len: 15

CDR3aa: CASSRERGGSYGYTF
CDR3nt: TGCGCCAGCAGCCGGGAACGCGGGGGAAGCTATGGCTACACCTTC
v_gene: TRBV4-3
abundance: .
d_gene: .
j_gene: TRBJ1-2
len: 15

CDR3aa: CASSILALGTDTQYF
CDR3nt: TGTGCCAGCAGCATCCTAGCGTTGGGCACAGATACGCAGTATTTT
v_gene: TRBV21-1
abundance: .
d_gene: .
j_gene: TRBJ2-3
len: 15

CDR3aa: CASVGREGKEREQFF
CDR3nt: TGTGCCAGCGTGGGGCGGGAGGGAAAAGAAAGGGAGCAGTTCTTC
v_gene: TRBV6-5
abundance: .
d_gene: TRBD2
j_gene: TRBJ2-1
len: 15

CDR3aa: CASALLGSTDTQYF
CDR3nt: TGTGCCAGCGCGCTGTTAGGTAGCACAGATACGCAGTATTTT
v_gene: TRBV6-6
abundance: .
d_gene: .
j_gene: TRBJ2-3
len: 14

CDR3aa: CASSQVLASMNTEAFF
CDR3nt: TGTGCCAGCAGCCAAGTTCTAGCCAGCATGAACACTGAAGCTTTCTTT
v_gene: TRBV4-2
abundance: .
d_gene: .
j_gene: TRBJ1-1
len: 16

CDR3aa: CASSLGGKGGGSNQPQHF
CDR3nt: TGTGCCAGCAGCTTAGGCGGTAAGGGGGGGGGTAGCAATCAGCCCCAGCATTTT
v_gene: TRBV7-8
abundance: .
d_gene: .
j_gene: TRBJ1-5
len: 18

CDR3aa: CSASGGSLHF
CDR3nt: TGCAGTGCCAGCGGGGGGAGCCTCCACTTT
v_gene: TRBV20-1
abundance: .
d_gene: .
j_gene: TRBJ1-6
len: 10

CDR3aa: CASSGDRQGSPLHF
CDR3nt: TGTGCCAGCAGTGGGGACAGGCAAGGTTCACCCCTCCACTTT
v_gene: TRBV25-1
abundance: .
d_gene: TRBD1
j_gene: TRBJ1-6
len: 14

CDR3aa: CSVYGQDTGELFF
CDR3nt: TGCAGCGTCTACGGACAGGACACCGGGGAGCTGTTTTTT
v_gene: TRBV29-1
abundance: .
d_gene: TRBD1
j_gene: TRBJ2-2
len: 13

CDR3aa: CASSSSYNNEQFF
CDR3nt: TGTGCCAGCAGTTCGAGCTACAACAATGAGCAGTTCTTC
v_gene: TRBV11-2
abundance: .
d_gene: .
j_gene: TRBJ2-1
len: 13

CDR3aa: CASSPGTSGTENTGELFF
CDR3nt: TGTGCCAGCAGCCCGGGGACTAGCGGGACCGAAAACACCGGGGAGCTGTTTTTT
v_gene: TRBV7-9
abundance: .
d_gene: TRBD2
j_gene: TRBJ2-2
len: 18

CDR3aa: CASSLGGSGDPQETQYF
CDR3nt: TGTGCCAGCAGCTTGGGTGGGTCGGGAGATCCCCAAGAGACCCAGTACTTC
v_gene: TRBV5-8
abundance: .
d_gene: .
j_gene: TRBJ2-5
len: 17

CDR3aa: CASSSGLAGLPSSYEQYF
CDR3nt: TGTGCCAGCAGCTCCGGACTAGCGGGATTACCAAGCTCCTACGAGCAGTACTTC
v_gene: TRBV5-4
abundance: .
d_gene: TRBD2
j_gene: TRBJ2-7
len: 18

CDR3aa: CASRPRMNTGELFF
CDR3nt: TGTGCCAGCAGGCCAAGAATGAACACCGGGGAGCTGTTTTTT
v_gene: TRBV5-5
abundance: .
d_gene: .
j_gene: TRBJ2-2
len: 14

CDR3aa: CASSDGTSGLGETQYF
CDR3nt: TGTGCCAGCAGCGACGGGACTAGCGGGTTGGGAGAGACCCAGTACTTC
v_gene: TRBV11-3
abundance: .
d_gene: TRBD2
j_gene: TRBJ2-5
len: 16

CDR3aa: CASSAHGTGPYNEQFF
CDR3nt: TGTGCCAGTAGTGCCCATGGGACAGGACCCTACAATGAGCAGTTCTTC
v_gene: TRBV19
abundance: .
d_gene: TRBD1
j_gene: TRBJ2-1
len: 16

CDR3aa: CSGEGQGANEQFF
CDR3nt: TGCAGCGGAGAGGGGCAGGGAGCAAATGAGCAGTTCTTC
v_gene: TRBV29-1
abundance: once
d_gene: .
j_gene: TRBJ2-1
len: 13

CDR3aa: CASSRGRGSGNQPQHF
CDR3nt: TGTGCCAGCAGCCGGGGGCGGGGCTCGGGCAATCAGCCCCAGCATTTT
v_gene: TRBV7-2
abundance: .
d_gene: .
j_gene: TRBJ1-5
len: 16

CDR3aa: CASSIAGNKQYF
CDR3nt: TGTGCCAGTAGTATCGCCGGGAATAAGCAGTACTTC
v_gene: TRBV19
abundance: .
d_gene: .
j_gene: TRBJ2-7
len: 12

CDR3aa: CASSFGAAITGELFF
CDR3nt: TGTGCCAGCAGCTTTGGAGCGGCAATCACCGGGGAGCTGTTTTTT
v_gene: TRBV5-4
abundance: .
d_gene: .
j_gene: TRBJ2-2
len: 15

CDR3aa: CASSEPDRGYYEQYF
CDR3nt: TGTGCCAGCAGTGAACCGGACAGGGGATACTACGAGCAGTACTTC
v_gene: TRBV6-1
abundance: .
d_gene: TRBD1
j_gene: TRBJ2-7
len: 15

CDR3aa: CASSQSPNTEAFF
CDR3nt: TGTGCCAGCAGCCAAAGTCCAAACACTGAAGCTTTCTTT
v_gene: TRBV4-2
abundance: .
d_gene: .
j_gene: TRBJ1-1
len: 13

CDR3aa: CASSRTYGPALTQYF
CDR3nt: TGTGCCAGCAGCCGGACATACGGGCCGGCCCTGACCCAGTACTTC
v_gene: TRBV27
abundance: .
d_gene: .
j_gene: TRBJ2-5
len: 15

CDR3aa: CASSLAGGTGVAYNEQFF
CDR3nt: TGTGCCAGCAGCTTGGCGGGAGGGACGGGAGTCGCCTACAATGAGCAGTTCTTC
v_gene: TRBV7-2
abundance: .
d_gene: TRBD2
j_gene: TRBJ2-1
len: 18

CDR3aa: CSTTPGETQYF
CDR3nt: TGCAGTACCACTCCGGGAGAGACCCAGTACTTC
v_gene: TRBV20-1
abundance: once
d_gene: .
j_gene: TRBJ2-5
len: 11

CDR3aa: CASSLGWVAETQYF
CDR3nt: TGTGCCAGCAGCTTAGGTTGGGTGGCTGAGACCCAGTACTTC
v_gene: TRBV7-8
abundance: .
d_gene: .
j_gene: TRBJ2-5
len: 14

CDR3aa: CSVTVISSYNEQFF
CDR3nt: TGCAGCGTGACAGTTATAAGCTCCTACAATGAGCAGTTCTTC
v_gene: TRBV29-1
abundance: .
d_gene: .
j_gene: TRBJ2-1
len: 14

CDR3aa: CASSTGSPLGNEQFF
CDR3nt: TGTGCCAGCAGTACCGGGAGCCCCTTAGGGAATGAGCAGTTCTTC
v_gene: TRBV25-1
abundance: .
d_gene: .
j_gene: TRBJ2-1
len: 15

CDR3aa: CASSMAGAGAVETQYF
CDR3nt: TGCGCCAGCAGCATGGCCGGGGCCGGAGCGGTAGAGACCCAGTACTTC
v_gene: TRBV5-1
abundance: few
d_gene: .
j_gene: TRBJ2-5
len: 16

CDR3aa: CASSPRSGDGYTF
CDR3nt: TGCGCCAGCAGCCCTCGTTCGGGGGATGGCTACACCTTC
v_gene: TRBV4-1
abundance: .
d_gene: .
j_gene: TRBJ1-2
len: 13

CDR3aa: CAWRFPQETQYF
CDR3nt: TGTGCCTGGAGGTTCCCACAAGAGACCCAGTACTTC
v_gene: TRBV30
abundance: .
d_gene: .
j_gene: TRBJ2-5
len: 12

CDR3aa: CASSFLSGRAPHEQYF
CDR3nt: TGTGCCAGCAGTTTTTTGAGCGGGAGGGCACCCCACGAGCAGTACTTC
v_gene: TRBV28
abundance: .
d_gene: TRBD2
j_gene: TRBJ2-7
len: 16

CDR3aa: CASSRTGGRFTEAFF
CDR3nt: TGTGCCAGCAGCCGCACAGGGGGCCGTTTCACTGAAGCTTTCTTT
v_gene: TRBV7-2
abundance: .
d_gene: TRBD1
j_gene: TRBJ1-1
len: 15

CDR3aa: CASSYSDRNTEAFF
CDR3nt: TGTGCCAGCAGTTACTCGGACAGGAACACTGAAGCTTTCTTT
v_gene: TRBV27
abundance: .
d_gene: .
j_gene: TRBJ1-1
len: 14

CDR3aa: CASSSLAGGYNEQFF
CDR3nt: TGCGCCAGCAGCTCACTAGCGGGGGGCTACAATGAGCAGTTCTTC
v_gene: TRBV5-1
abundance: .
d_gene: TRBD2
j_gene: TRBJ2-1
len: 15

CDR3aa: CASSLLGATYNEQFF
CDR3nt: TGTGCCAGCAGTCTGCTGGGGGCTACCTACAATGAGCAGTTCTTC
v_gene: TRBV14
abundance: few
d_gene: .
j_gene: TRBJ2-1
len: 15

CDR3aa: CASSPRGSGANVLTF
CDR3nt: TGCGCCAGCAGCCCCAGGGGTAGTGGGGCCAACGTCCTGACTTTC
v_gene: TRBV5-1
abundance: .
d_gene: .
j_gene: TRBJ2-6
len: 15

CDR3aa: CASSGRDRGNEQYF
CDR3nt: TGTGCCAGCAGTGGCCGGGACAGGGGAAACGAGCAGTACTTC
v_gene: TRBV6-5
abundance: .
d_gene: TRBD1
j_gene: TRBJ2-7
len: 14

CDR3aa: CASSFRALSYEQYF
CDR3nt: TGTGCCAGCAGCTTCCGGGCCCTCTCCTACGAGCAGTACTTC
v_gene: TRBV5-6
abundance: .
d_gene: .
j_gene: TRBJ2-7
len: 14

CDR3aa: CASSSQTGSTGNTIYF
CDR3nt: TGCGCCAGCAGCTCTCAGACAGGGTCGACTGGAAACACCATATATTTT
v_gene: TRBV5-1
abundance: .
d_gene: TRBD1
j_gene: TRBJ1-3
len: 16

CDR3aa: CASSRSTGEGGNTIYF
CDR3nt: TGTGCCAGCAGCCGCTCGACAGGGGAGGGCGGAAACACCATATATTTT
v_gene: TRBV4-2
abundance: .
d_gene: TRBD1
j_gene: TRBJ1-3
len: 16

CDR3aa: CASSPLAGGYEQYF
CDR3nt: TGTGCCAGCAGCCCACTAGCGGGAGGCTACGAGCAGTACTTC
v_gene: TRBV7-9
abundance: .
d_gene: TRBD2
j_gene: TRBJ2-7
len: 14

CDR3aa: CASSPSPDVNTEAFF
CDR3nt: TGTGCCAGCAGCCCCTCCCCGGACGTCAACACTGAAGCTTTCTTT
v_gene: TRBV7-2
abundance: .
d_gene: .
j_gene: TRBJ1-1
len: 15

CDR3aa: CAISRQSQNTEAFF
CDR3nt: TGTGCCATCAGCCGACAGTCCCAGAACACTGAAGCTTTCTTT
v_gene: TRBV10-3
abundance: .
d_gene: .
j_gene: TRBJ1-1
len: 14

CDR3aa: CSVDGALDYGYTF
CDR3nt: TGCAGCGTTGATGGGGCGCTAGACTATGGCTACACCTTC
v_gene: TRBV29-1
abundance: .
d_gene: .
j_gene: TRBJ1-2
len: 13

CDR3aa: CASSEPELIGQFF
CDR3nt: TGTGCCAGCAGTGAACCCGAGCTTATTGGGCAGTTCTTC
v_gene: TRBV6-1
abundance: .
d_gene: .
j_gene: TRBJ2-1
len: 13

CDR3aa: CSVEWGRGLAEAFF
CDR3nt: TGCAGCGTTGAGTGGGGCAGGGGGTTGGCTGAAGCTTTCTTT
v_gene: TRBV29-1
abundance: .
d_gene: TRBD1
j_gene: TRBJ1-1
len: 14

CDR3aa: CASSLAGTYEQYF
CDR3nt: TGTGCCAGCAGCCTGGCCGGAACCTACGAGCAGTACTTC
v_gene: TRBV11-3
abundance: .
d_gene: .
j_gene: TRBJ2-7
len: 13

CDR3aa: CASSLTGTGVYEQYF
CDR3nt: TGTGCCAGCAGTCTGACCGGGACAGGAGTCTACGAGCAGTACTTC
v_gene: TRBV6-5
abundance: .
d_gene: TRBD1
j_gene: TRBJ2-7
len: 15